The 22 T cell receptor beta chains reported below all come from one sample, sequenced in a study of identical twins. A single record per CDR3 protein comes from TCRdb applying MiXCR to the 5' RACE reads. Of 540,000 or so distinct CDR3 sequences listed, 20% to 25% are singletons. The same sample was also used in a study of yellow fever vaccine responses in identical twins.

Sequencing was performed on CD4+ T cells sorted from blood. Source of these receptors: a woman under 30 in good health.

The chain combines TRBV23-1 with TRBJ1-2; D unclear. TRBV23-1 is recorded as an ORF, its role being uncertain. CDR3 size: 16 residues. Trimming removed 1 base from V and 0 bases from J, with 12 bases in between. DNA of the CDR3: TGCGCCAGCAGTCAATTCAGGAGCCCTACTAACTATGGCTACACCTTC. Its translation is CASSQFRSPTNYGYTF.

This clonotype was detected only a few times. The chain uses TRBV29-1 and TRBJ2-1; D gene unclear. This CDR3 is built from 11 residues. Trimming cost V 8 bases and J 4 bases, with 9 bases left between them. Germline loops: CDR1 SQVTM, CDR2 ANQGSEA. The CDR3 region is CSLALYNEQFF. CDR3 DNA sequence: TGCAGCTTGGCCCTTTACAATGAGCAGTTCTTC.

The CDR3 DNA follows: TGTGCCAGCAGTCACTACTCGGCGCCCGGGGAGCTGTTTTTT. Translated, it gives CASSHYSAPGELFF. V usage is TRBV6-2 or TRBV6-3 and J usage is TRBJ2-2; D is unclear. The CDR3 is 14 amino acids. V shed 5 bases and J shed 6 bases, with 13 bases lying between them. Germline V gene lookup returns CDR1 MNHEY and CDR2 SVGEGT.

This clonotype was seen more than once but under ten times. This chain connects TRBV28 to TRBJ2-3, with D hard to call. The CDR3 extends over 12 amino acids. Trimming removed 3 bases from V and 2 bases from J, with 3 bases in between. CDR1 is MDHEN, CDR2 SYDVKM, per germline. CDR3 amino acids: CASSFITDTQYF. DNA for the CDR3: TGTGCCAGCAGTTTTATCACAGATACGCAGTATTTT. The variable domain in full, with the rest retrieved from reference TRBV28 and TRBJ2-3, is DVKVTQSSRYLVKRTGEKVFLECVQDMDHENMFWYRQDPGLGLRLIYFSYDVKMKEKGDIPEGYSVSREKKERFSLILESASTNQTSMYLCASSFITDTQYFGPGTRLTVL.

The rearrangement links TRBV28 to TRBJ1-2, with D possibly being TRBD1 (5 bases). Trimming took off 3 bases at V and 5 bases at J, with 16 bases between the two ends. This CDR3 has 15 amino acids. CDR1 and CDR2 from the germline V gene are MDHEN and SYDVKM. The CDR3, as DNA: TGTGCCAGCAGTTTTGATCAGGGAGGGCCATATGGCTACACCTTC. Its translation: CASSFDQGGPYGYTF.

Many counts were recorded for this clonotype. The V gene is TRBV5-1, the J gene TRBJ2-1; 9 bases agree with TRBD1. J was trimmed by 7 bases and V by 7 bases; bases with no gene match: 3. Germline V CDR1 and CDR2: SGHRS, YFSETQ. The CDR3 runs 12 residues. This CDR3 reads CASWDRENEQFF. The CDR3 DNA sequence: TGCGCCAGCTGGGACAGGGAGAATGAGCAGTTCTTC.

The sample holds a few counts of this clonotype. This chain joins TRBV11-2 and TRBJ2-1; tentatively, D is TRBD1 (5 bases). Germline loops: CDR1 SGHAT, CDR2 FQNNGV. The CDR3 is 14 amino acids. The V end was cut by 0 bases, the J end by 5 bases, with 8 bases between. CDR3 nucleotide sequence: TGTGCCAGCAGCTTAGACAGGGTTCACAATGAGCAGTTCTTC. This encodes CASSLDRVHNEQFF.

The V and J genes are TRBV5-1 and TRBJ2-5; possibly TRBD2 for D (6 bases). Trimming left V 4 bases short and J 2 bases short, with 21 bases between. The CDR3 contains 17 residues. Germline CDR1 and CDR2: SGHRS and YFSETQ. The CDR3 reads CASSPTRDWGWQETQYF. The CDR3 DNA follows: TGCGCCAGCAGCCCGACTCGGGACTGGGGGTGGCAAGAGACCCAGTACTTC. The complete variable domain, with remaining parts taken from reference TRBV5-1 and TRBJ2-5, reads KAGVTQTPRYLIKTRGQQVTLSCSPISGHRSVSWYQQTPGQGLQFLFEYFSETQRNKGNFPGRFSGRQFSNSRSEMNVSTLELGDSALYLCASSPTRDWGWQETQYFGPGTRLLVL.

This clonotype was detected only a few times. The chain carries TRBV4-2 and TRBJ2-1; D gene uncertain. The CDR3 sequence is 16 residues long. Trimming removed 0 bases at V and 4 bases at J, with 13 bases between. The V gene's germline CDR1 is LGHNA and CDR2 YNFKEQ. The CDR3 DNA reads TGTGCCAGCAGCCAAGATAGTAAAAGTGGTTACAATGAGCAGTTCTTC. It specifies CASSQDSKSGYNEQFF.

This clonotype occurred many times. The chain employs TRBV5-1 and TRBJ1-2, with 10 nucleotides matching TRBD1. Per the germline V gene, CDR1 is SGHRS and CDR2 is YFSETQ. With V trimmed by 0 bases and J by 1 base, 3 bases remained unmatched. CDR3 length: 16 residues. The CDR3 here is CASSLEGQGYNYGYTF. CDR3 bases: TGCGCCAGCAGCTTGGAGGGACAGGGGTATAACTATGGCTACACCTTC.

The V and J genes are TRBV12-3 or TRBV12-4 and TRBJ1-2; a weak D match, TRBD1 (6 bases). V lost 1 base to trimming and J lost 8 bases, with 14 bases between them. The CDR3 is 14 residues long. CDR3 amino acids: CASSLGGGREGYTF. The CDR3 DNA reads TGTGCCAGCAGTTTAGGAGGGGGAAGAGAAGGCTACACCTTC.

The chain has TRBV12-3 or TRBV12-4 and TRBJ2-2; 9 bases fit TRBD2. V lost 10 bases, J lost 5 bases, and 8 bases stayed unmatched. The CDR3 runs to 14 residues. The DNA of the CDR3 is TGTGCCAACCCAAGCGGGAGGATTACCGGGGAGCTGTTTTTT. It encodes CANPSGRITGELFF.

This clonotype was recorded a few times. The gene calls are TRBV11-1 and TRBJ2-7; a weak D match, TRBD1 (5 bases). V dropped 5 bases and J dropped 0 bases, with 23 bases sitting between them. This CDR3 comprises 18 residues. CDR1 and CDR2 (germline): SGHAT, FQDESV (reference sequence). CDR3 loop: CASSPRPGGAVNSYEQYF. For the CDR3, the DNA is TGTGCCAGCAGCCCTAGACCGGGTGGGGCGGTGAACTCCTACGAGCAGTACTTC.

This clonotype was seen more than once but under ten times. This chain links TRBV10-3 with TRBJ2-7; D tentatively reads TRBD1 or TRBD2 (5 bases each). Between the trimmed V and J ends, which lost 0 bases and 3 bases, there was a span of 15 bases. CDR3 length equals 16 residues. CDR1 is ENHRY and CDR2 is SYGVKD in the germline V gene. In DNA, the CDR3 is TGTGCCATCAGTGAGTCGACTCGAGGGGAAAACTACGAGCAGTACTTC. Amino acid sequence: CAISESTRGENYEQYF.

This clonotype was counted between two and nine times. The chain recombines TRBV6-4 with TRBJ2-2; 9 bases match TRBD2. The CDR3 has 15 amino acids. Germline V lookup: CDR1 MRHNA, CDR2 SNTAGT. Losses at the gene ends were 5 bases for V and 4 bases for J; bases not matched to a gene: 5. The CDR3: CASSHSGSGTGELFF. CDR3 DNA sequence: TGTGCCAGCAGTCATAGCGGGAGTGGCACCGGGGAGCTGTTTTTT.

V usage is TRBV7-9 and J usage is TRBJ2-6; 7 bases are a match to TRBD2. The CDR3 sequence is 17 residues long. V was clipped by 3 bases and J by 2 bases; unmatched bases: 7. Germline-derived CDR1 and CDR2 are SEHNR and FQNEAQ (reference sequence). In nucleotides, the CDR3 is TGTGCCAGCAGCTTGAAACCCCTAGCGGCTGGGGCCAACGTCCTGACTTTC. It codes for CASSLKPLAAGANVLTF.

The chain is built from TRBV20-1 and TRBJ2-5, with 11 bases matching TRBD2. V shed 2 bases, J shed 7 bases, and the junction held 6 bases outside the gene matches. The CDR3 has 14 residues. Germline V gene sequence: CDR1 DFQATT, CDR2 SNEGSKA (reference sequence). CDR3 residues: CSARLAGGGGTQYF. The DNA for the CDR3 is TGCAGTGCTAGACTAGCGGGAGGAGGGGGGACCCAGTACTTC.

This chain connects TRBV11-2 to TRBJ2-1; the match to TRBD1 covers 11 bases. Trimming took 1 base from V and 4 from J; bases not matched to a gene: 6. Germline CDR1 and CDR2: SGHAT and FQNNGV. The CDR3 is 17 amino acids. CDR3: CASSLVGTGGRYNEQFF. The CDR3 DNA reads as TGTGCCAGCAGCTTAGTAGGGACAGGGGGACGGTACAATGAGCAGTTCTTC.

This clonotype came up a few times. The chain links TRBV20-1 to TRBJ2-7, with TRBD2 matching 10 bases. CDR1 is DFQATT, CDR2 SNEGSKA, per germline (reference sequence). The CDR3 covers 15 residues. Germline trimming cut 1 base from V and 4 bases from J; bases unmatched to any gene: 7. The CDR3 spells CSARGAGGPVYEQYF. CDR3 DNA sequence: TGCAGTGCTAGAGGAGCGGGAGGGCCAGTTTACGAGCAGTACTTC.

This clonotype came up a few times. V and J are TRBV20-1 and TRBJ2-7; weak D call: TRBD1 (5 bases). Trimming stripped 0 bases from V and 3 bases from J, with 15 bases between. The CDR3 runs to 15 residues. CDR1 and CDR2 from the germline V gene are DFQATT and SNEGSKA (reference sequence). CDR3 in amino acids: CSARDTGLRDYEQYV. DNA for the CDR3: TGCAGTGCTAGAGATACCGGGCTCAGGGACTACGAGCAGTACGTC.

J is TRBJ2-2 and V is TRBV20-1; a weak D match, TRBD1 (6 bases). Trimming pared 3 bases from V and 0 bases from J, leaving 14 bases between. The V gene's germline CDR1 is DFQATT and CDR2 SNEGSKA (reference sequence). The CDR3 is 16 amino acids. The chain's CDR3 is CSARPPGTSNTGELFF. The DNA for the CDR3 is TGCAGTGCTAGGCCCCCCGGGACATCGAACACCGGGGAGCTGTTTTTT.

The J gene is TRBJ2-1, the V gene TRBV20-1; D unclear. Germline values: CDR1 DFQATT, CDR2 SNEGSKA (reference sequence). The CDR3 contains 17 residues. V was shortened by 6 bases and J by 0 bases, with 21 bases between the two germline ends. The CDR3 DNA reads TGCAGTGCACCGACAACTTTACAAGCCGGCTCCTACAATGAGCAGTTCTTC. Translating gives CSAPTTLQAGSYNEQFF.